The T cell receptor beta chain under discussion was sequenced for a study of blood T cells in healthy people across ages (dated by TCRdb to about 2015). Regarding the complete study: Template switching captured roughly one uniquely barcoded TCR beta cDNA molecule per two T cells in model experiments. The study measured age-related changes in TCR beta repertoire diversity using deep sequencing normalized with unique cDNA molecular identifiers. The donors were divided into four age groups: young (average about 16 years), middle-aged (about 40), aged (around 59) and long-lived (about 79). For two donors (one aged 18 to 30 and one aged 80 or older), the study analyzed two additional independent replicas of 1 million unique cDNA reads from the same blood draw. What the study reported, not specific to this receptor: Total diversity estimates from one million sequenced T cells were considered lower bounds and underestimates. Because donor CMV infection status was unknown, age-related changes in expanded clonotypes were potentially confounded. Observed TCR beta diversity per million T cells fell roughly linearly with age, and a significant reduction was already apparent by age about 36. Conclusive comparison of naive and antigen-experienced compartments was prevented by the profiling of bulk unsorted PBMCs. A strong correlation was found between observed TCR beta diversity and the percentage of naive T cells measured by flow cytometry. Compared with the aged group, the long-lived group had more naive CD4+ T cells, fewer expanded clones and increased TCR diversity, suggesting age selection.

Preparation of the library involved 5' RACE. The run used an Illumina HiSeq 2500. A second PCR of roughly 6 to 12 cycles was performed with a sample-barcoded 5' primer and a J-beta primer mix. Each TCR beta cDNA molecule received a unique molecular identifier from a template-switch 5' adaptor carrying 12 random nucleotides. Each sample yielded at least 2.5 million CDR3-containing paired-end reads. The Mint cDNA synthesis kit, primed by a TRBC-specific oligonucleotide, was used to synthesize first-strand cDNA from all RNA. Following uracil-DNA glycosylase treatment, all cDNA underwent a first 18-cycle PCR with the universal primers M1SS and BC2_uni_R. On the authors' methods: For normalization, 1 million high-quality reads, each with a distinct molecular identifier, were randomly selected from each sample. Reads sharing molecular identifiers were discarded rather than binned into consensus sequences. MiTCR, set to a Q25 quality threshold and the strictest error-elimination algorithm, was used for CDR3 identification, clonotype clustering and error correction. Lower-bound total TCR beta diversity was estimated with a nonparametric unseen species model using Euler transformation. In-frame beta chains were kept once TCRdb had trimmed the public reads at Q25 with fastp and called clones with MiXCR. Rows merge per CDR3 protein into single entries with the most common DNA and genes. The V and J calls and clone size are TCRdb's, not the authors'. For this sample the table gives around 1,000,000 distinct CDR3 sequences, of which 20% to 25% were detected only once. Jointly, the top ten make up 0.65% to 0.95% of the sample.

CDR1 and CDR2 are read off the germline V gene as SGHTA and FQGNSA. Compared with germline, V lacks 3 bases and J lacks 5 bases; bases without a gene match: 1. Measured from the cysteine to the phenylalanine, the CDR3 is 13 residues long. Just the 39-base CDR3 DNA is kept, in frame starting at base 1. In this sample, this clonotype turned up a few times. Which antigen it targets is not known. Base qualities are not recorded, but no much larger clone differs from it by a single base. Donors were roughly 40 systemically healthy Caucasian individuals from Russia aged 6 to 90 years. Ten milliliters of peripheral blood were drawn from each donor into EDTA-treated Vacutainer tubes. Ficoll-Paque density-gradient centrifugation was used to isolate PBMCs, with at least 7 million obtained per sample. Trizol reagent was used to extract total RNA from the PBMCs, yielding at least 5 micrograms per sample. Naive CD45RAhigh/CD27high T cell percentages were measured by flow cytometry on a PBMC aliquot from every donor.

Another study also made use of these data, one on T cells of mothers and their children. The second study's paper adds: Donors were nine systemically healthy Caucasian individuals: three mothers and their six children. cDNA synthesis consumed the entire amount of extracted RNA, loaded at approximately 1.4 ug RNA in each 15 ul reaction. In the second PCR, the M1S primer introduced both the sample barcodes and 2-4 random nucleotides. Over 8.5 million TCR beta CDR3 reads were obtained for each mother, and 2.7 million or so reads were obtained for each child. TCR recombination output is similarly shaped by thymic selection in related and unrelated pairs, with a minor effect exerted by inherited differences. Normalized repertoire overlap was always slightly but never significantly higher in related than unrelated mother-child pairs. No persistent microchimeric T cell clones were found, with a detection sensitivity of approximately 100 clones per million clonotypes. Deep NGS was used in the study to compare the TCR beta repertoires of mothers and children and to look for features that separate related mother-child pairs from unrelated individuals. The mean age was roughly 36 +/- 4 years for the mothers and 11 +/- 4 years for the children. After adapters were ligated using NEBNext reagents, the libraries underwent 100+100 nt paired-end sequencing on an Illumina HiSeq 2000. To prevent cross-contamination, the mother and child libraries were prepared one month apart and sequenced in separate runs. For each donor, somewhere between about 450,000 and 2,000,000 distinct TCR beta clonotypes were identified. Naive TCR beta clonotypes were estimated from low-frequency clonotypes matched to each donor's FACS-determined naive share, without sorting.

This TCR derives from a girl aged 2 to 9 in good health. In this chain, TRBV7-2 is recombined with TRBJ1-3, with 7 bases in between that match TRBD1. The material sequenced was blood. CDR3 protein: CASSLDRRNTIYF. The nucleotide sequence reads TGTGCCAGCAGCTTGGACAGGAGAAACACCATATATTTT.